These T cell receptor beta chains were read from a single sample in a study of T cell responses to AZD1222 COVID-19 vaccine. TCRdb's table, derived via immunoSEQ multiplex PCR, lists solely in-frame clones and lacks some. The table includes 130,000 to 150,000 clones, roughly 86% detected once. The sequencing here drew on peripheral blood, taken 28 days after the second AZD1222 dose. Receptors originate from an adult who received the AZD1222 COVID-19 vaccine. CDR3s include the opening cysteine and the closing phenylalanine or tryptophan. The D gene is left open where the match is weak. A clone size is listed for some rows: how often the clone was seen (once, few, many), or a class if it is expanded.

v_gene	j_gene	abundance	d_gene	CDR3aa	CDR3nt
TRBV19	TRBJ2-5	-	-	CASKRGASQETQYF	TGTGCCAGTAAGAGGGGGGCTTCCCAAGAGACCCAGTACTTC
TRBV4-1	TRBJ1-1	-	-	CASSQVYGPNTEAFF	TGCGCCAGCAGCCAAGTCTATGGACCGAACACTGAAGCTTTCTTT
TRBV5-6	TRBJ2-3	-	-	CASSDQGTDTQYF	TGTGCCAGCAGTGACCAGGGCACAGATACGCAGTATTTT
TRBV15	TRBJ2-7	-	-	CATSRGGGAGSEQYF	TGTGCCACCAGCAGAGGAGGAGGCGCGGGGTCCGAGCAGTACTTC
TRBV28	TRBJ1-2	once	-	CASRVVNREESGYTF	TGTGCCAGCAGAGTTGTGAACAGGGAAGAATCCGGCTACACCTTC
TRBV5-6	TRBJ1-6	-	-	CASSFRAQSSYNSPLHF	TGTGCCAGCAGCTTCAGGGCGCAGAGCTCCTATAATTCACCCCTCCACTTT
TRBV3-1/TRBV3-2	TRBJ1-2	-	-	CASSLAGTVSGYTF	TGTGCCAGCAGCCTCGCGGGGACCGTTAGTGGCTACACCTTC
TRBV3-1/TRBV3-2	TRBJ1-6	-	-	CASSQFWGSYNSPLHF	TGTGCCAGCAGCCAATTCTGGGGCTCCTATAATTCACCCCTCCACTTT
TRBV5-1	TRBJ2-1	-	-	CASSSQGMEQGEQFF	TGCGCCAGCAGCTCGCAGGGGATGGAACAGGGTGAGCAGTTCTTC
TRBV11-3	TRBJ2-6	-	-	CASSYEGDSGANVLTF	TGTGCCAGCAGCTACGAGGGGGACTCTGGGGCCAACGTCCTGACTTTC
TRBV19	TRBJ1-6	-	-	CASRRQQNSPLHF	TGTGCCAGTAGGCGACAGCAGAATTCACCCCTCCACTTT
TRBV5-6	TRBJ2-4	once	TRBD2	CASSLGGGPLAKNIQYF	TGTGCCAGCAGCCTCGGGGGGGGCCCCCTAGCCAAAAACATTCAGTACTTC
TRBV7-7	TRBJ2-5	-	TRBD2	CASSLIGAGGQETQYF	TGTGCTAGCAGCTTAATAGGAGCGGGAGGGCAAGAGACCCAGTACTTC
TRBV6-1	TRBJ1-2	-	-	CASSEAGRVGGYTF	TGTGCCAGCAGTGAAGCAGGCAGGGTAGGCGGCTACACCTTC
TRBV4-2	TRBJ2-7	-	TRBD1	CASSQEGQGLYEQYF	TGTGCCAGCAGCCAAGAAGGACAGGGCCTCTACGAGCAGTACTTC
TRBV10-3	TRBJ2-1	-	-	CAIGGASGTYNEQFF	TGTGCCATCGGGGGCGCTAGCGGTACCTACAATGAGCAGTTCTTC
TRBV4-1	TRBJ2-5	-	TRBD2	CASSHAAGGKETQYF	TGCGCCAGCAGCCATGCAGCGGGAGGGAAAGAGACCCAGTACTTC
TRBV7-9	TRBJ2-1	-	TRBD2	CASSPPPGTSNEQFF	TGTGCCAGCAGCCCACCCCCGGGGACTAGCAATGAGCAGTTCTTC
TRBV20-1	TRBJ1-2	-	-	CSARAVGGYTF	TGCAGTGCTAGGGCCGTCGGTGGCTACACCTTC
TRBV28	TRBJ2-3	-	-	CASSSLYLGYGADTQYF	TGTGCCAGCAGTTCCCTCTACTTGGGTTACGGCGCAGATACGCAGTATTTT
TRBV3-1/TRBV3-2	TRBJ2-3	-	-	CASRAGDTQYF	TGTGCCAGCAGGGCGGGGGATACGCAGTATTTT
TRBV30	TRBJ2-1	-	-	CAWSVRAGLNEQFF	TGTGCCTGGAGTGTAAGGGCAGGGCTGAATGAGCAGTTCTTC
TRBV19	TRBJ1-4	-	TRBD1	CASSPEGANEKLFF	TGTGCCAGTAGTCCGGAGGGGGCAAATGAAAAACTGTTTTTT
TRBV5-1	TRBJ2-1	-	-	CASSLTGVRNEQFF	TGCGCCAGCAGCTTGACAGGCGTGAGGAATGAGCAGTTCTTC
TRBV18	TRBJ2-7	once	-	CASSPPSYEQYF	TGTGCCAGCTCACCTCCCTCCTACGAGCAGTACTTC
TRBV10-2	TRBJ2-1	-	-	CASSNGAGEQFF	TGCGCCAGTTCAAACGGGGCGGGTGAGCAGTTCTTC
TRBV5-1	TRBJ1-3	-	-	CASSLVAGSGNTIYF	TGCGCCAGCAGCTTGGTCGCGGGCTCTGGAAACACCATATATTTT
TRBV18	TRBJ2-5	-	-	CASSPRALLGGETQYF	TGTGCCAGCTCACCCCGCGCCTTACTAGGAGGTGAGACCCAGTACTTC
TRBV30	TRBJ2-3	-	-	CAWGSDTQYF	TGTGCCTGGGGGAGTGATACGCAGTATTTT
TRBV20-1	TRBJ1-3	-	-	CSAVGNTIYF	TGCAGTGCTGTGGGAAACACCATATATTTT
TRBV30	TRBJ1-1	-	-	CAWSLGRVEAFF	TGTGCCTGGAGTTTGGGGCGGGTTGAAGCTTTCTTT
TRBV5-6	TRBJ2-6	-	-	CASSPRLSGANVLTF	TGTGCCAGCAGCCCTCGACTCTCTGGGGCCAACGTCCTGACTTTC
TRBV12-2	TRBJ1-3	-	-	CASRDCPPVVPGNTIYF	TGTGCAAGTCGCGACTGCCCACCGGTGGTCCCTGGAAACACCATATATTTT
TRBV20-1	TRBJ1-1	-	-	CSARGTEAFF	TGCAGTGCTAGGGGGACTGAAGCTTTCTTT
TRBV29-1	TRBJ2-1	few	TRBD2	CSVGELVAGSEQFF	TGCAGCGTTGGAGAGTTGGTAGCGGGATCTGAGCAGTTCTTC
TRBV4-2	TRBJ2-7	once	-	CASSHGYEQYF	TGTGCCAGCAGCCATGGCTACGAGCAGTACTTC
TRBV27	TRBJ1-5	-	TRBD1	CASSLYRGDQPQHF	TGTGCCAGCAGTTTATACAGGGGCGACCAGCCCCAGCATTTT
TRBV5-1	TRBJ2-2	-	TRBD2	CASSATSGNAGELFF	TGCGCCAGCAGCGCGACTAGCGGGAACGCCGGGGAGCTGTTTTTT
TRBV7-8	TRBJ1-1	-	-	CASSLVSDEAFF	TGTGCCAGCAGCTTAGTGTCAGATGAAGCTTTCTTT
TRBV7-9	TRBJ2-3	-	-	CASSLGLLKDTDTQYF	TGTGCCAGCAGCCTCGGACTCCTCAAGGACACAGATACGCAGTATTTT
TRBV4-2	TRBJ2-2	-	-	CASSHGDSGVGTGELFF	TGTGCCAGCAGCCACGGGGACTCGGGGGTAGGGACCGGGGAGCTGTTTTTT
TRBV3-1/TRBV3-2	TRBJ2-3	-	-	CASSQGIGDTQYF	TGTGCCAGCAGCCAGGGTATAGGAGATACGCAGTATTTT
TRBV18	TRBJ2-3	once	TRBD2	CASSPGLAVDTQYF	TGTGCCAGCTCACCAGGACTAGCGGTAGATACGCAGTATTTT
TRBV18	TRBJ1-1	once	-	CASSLPGASNTEAFF	TGTGCCAGCTCACTCCCGGGGGCCTCGAACACTGAAGCTTTCTTT
TRBV5-1	TRBJ2-2	few	TRBD1	CASSRTGGDTGELFF	TGCGCCAGCAGCCGCACAGGGGGTGATACCGGGGAGCTGTTTTTT
TRBV2	TRBJ2-4	-	-	CATNRNALDKNIQYF	TGTGCCACCAACAGGAACGCATTAGACAAAAACATTCAGTACTTC
TRBV27	TRBJ2-1	-	-	CASGRGGPYNEQFF	TGTGCCAGCGGGAGAGGGGGACCCTACAATGAGCAGTTCTTC
TRBV6-5	TRBJ1-2	-	-	CASNQGQGWGYGYTF	TGTGCCAGCAACCAGGGGCAGGGTTGGGGATATGGCTACACCTTC
TRBV3-1/TRBV3-2	TRBJ2-5	-	TRBD2	CASSQGIGGGETQYF	TGTGCCAGCAGCCAAGGAATCGGGGGGGGAGAGACCCAGTACTTC
TRBV6-4	TRBJ1-5	-	-	CASSDSRRETYSNQPQHF	TGTGCCAGCAGTGACTCTAGACGGGAAACATATAGCAATCAGCCCCAGCATTTT
TRBV6-1	TRBJ1-4	-	-	CASSELGWEKLFF	TGTGCCAGCAGTGAACTGGGGTGGGAAAAACTGTTTTTT
TRBV4-1	TRBJ2-7	-	TRBD1	CASSHSGTGLYEQYF	TGCGCCAGCAGCCATTCCGGGACAGGGCTCTACGAGCAGTACTTC
TRBV4-1	TRBJ1-5	-	-	CASSPGYSNQPQHF	TGCGCCAGCAGCCCAGGGTATAGCAATCAGCCCCAGCATTTT
TRBV7-2	TRBJ1-2	-	-	CASSSNPNYGYTF	TGTGCCAGCAGCTCGAATCCGAACTATGGCTACACCTTC
TRBV5-4	TRBJ2-4	-	TRBD1	CASGHTGESKNIQYF	TGTGCCAGTGGGCACACAGGGGAGTCCAAAAACATTCAGTACTTC
TRBV3-1/TRBV3-2	TRBJ1-5	-	-	CASSPGEGNQPQHF	TGTGCCAGCAGCCCGGGGGAAGGGAATCAGCCCCAGCATTTT
TRBV25-1	TRBJ1-1	-	TRBD1	CASRDRGMNTEAFF	TGTGCCAGCAGGGACAGGGGTATGAACACTGAAGCTTTCTTT